This T cell receptor (beta chain) originates from a study of monozygotic twins with inflammatory bowel disease. Findings and caveats of the study: Separate T cell subtypes could not be resolved from one another. Among IBD patients, TCRbeta diversity (inverse Simpson) was lower than in healthy co-twins.

The CDR3 runs to 15 residues. TCRdb re-called the 5' RACE reads and catalogs CDR3 proteins one per entry, DNA excluded. The sample yields under 200,000 distinct CDR3 sequences, of which the top ten take up roughly 2.3%. A word on this clonotype: Antigen unknown.

Sample: blood. This TCR came from a human donor with ulcerative colitis or Crohn's disease, or a healthy co-twin of an affected twin (not recorded which). The chain recombines TRBV12-3 or TRBV12-4 with TRBJ2-5; TCRdb indicates TRBD2, and absent DNA this call remains unverified. This CDR3 is CASSLSTSGSETQYF.